One and the same sample provided the 21 T cell receptor beta chains below, sequenced in a study of T-cell reconstitution after alpha-beta-depleted transplantation in children (dated by TCRdb to about 2016). The protocol used for the library was PCR. Reads for this sample came from an Illumina HiSeq 2500. TCR libraries were prepared with molecular barcoding, using unique molecular identifiers to normalize TCRbeta repertoire quantification. The public reads were reanalyzed by TCRdb: fastp trimming at Q25, MiXCR alignment, in-frame beta chains only. Every entry covers one CDR3 protein and lists the most common genes and DNA from its rows. In this sample the table shows around 370,000 distinct CDR3 sequences, around a tenth of which occur a single time. The ten largest clones add up to more than 2% of the sample. Here the sequenced sample was PBMCs from the stem cell graft donor, taken from the stem cell graft. Source of these receptors: a human donor who donated a stem cell graft to a child with acute lymphoblastic leukemia.

This chain connects TRBV10-3 to TRBJ2-1; tentative D call: TRBD2 (6 bases). The V and J ends lost 3 bases and 9 bases respectively, with 12 bases between them. Germline V lookup: CDR1 ENHRY, CDR2 SYGVKD. The CDR3 totals 13 residues. The CDR3 loop is CAISDGSWSEQFF. CDR3 DNA: TGTGCCATCAGTGACGGGAGCTGGAGTGAGCAGTTCTTC.

This clonotype was seen a handful of times. Sequence at one end of the junction differs from germline and may be a read error. The J gene is TRBJ2-1, the V gene TRBV20-1; 11 bases match TRBD2. The V gene's germline CDR1 is DFQATT and CDR2 SNEGSKA (reference sequence). This CDR3 is 16 amino acids long. The DNA for the CDR3 is TGCAGCGCTACCCGACATATAGCGGGAGGGCCAAATGAGCAGTTCTTC. This gives the protein CSATRHIAGGPNEQFF.

This clonotype was detected ten times or more. J is TRBJ2-1 and V is TRBV7-2; 10 bases line up with TRBD2. The trim removed 6 bases at V and 7 bases at J, leaving 12 bases unmatched. The CDR3 is made up of 16 amino acids. In germline, CDR1 is SGHTA, CDR2 FQGNSA. CDR3 region: CASSPRGGLALNEQFF. The CDR3 nucleotides read TGTGCCAGCAGTCCTCGGGGGGGACTAGCGTTAAATGAGCAGTTCTTC.

V and J are TRBV20-1 and TRBJ2-7; tentative D call: TRBD2 (6 bases). V was cut by 7 bases and J by 3 bases, with 13 bases left in between. The CDR3 has 12 residues. Germline V lookup: CDR1 DFQATT, CDR2 SNEGSKA (reference sequence). The CDR3 sequence is CSGEAGHYEQYF. The CDR3 bases are TGCAGTGGGGAAGCGGGTCACTACGAGCAGTACTTC.

This clonotype has only a few counts. CDR3 sequence reads: CASSLRTGAYEQYF. The CDR3 bases are TGTGCCAGCAGCTTGAGGACAGGGGCCTACGAGCAGTACTTC. The chain is built from TRBV13 and TRBJ2-7, with 9 nucleotides matching TRBD1. CDR1 is PRHDT and CDR2 is FYEKMQ in the germline V gene (reference sequence). The CDR3 length is 14 residues. V was pared by 3 bases and J by 2 bases, with 2 bases of the junction left unmatched. The entire variable domain, with the rest obtained from reference TRBV13 and TRBJ2-7, is as follows: AAGVIQSPRHLIKEKRETATLKCYPIPRHDTVYWYQQGPGQDPQFLISFYEKMQSDKGSIPDRFSAQQFSDYHSELNMSSLELGDSALYFCASSLRTGAYEQYFGPGTRLTVT.

This chain connects TRBV12-3 or TRBV12-4 to TRBJ2-7; the D gene is possibly TRBD1 (6 bases). The length of the CDR3 is 14 residues. V lost 2 bases, J lost 3 bases, and 11 bases lay in between. Here the CDR3 reads CASSLQGHVYEQYF. The CDR3 region has the DNA TGTGCCAGCAGTTTACAGGGGCACGTCTACGAGCAGTACTTC.

The DNA of the CDR3 is TGTGCCAGCAGCCACGACAGGTTTGTTAATATGAACACTGAAGCTTTCTTT. Encoded protein: CASSHDRFVNMNTEAFF. The chain couples TRBV7-8 to TRBJ1-1; D perhaps matches TRBD1 (6 bases). Trimming left V 5 bases short and J 0 bases short, with 19 bases between. The CDR3 consists of 17 residues. In germline, CDR1 is SGHVS, CDR2 FQNEAQ.

The rearrangement uses TRBV6-6 and TRBJ2-7; the D gene could be TRBD1 or TRBD2 (5 bases each). The CDR3 has 13 residues. Trimming stripped 0 bases from V and 7 bases from J, with 10 bases between. Germline assignment: CDR1 MNHNY and CDR2 SVGAGI (reference sequence). The CDR3 region has the DNA TGTGCCAGCAGTTACTCGGGGGTCCCAGAGCAGTACTTC. Translated, it gives CASSYSGVPEQYF.

This clonotype was found many times. This sequence joins TRBV7-9 and TRBJ2-2, with 7 bases that match TRBD2. V was clipped by 9 bases and J by 1 base; unmatched bases: 11. There are 16 residues in the CDR3. Germline V gene data show CDR1 as SEHNR and CDR2 as FQNEAQ (reference sequence). CDR3 DNA sequence: TGTGCCAGTATTCCGGTGGCTAGCGGGAACACCGGGGAGCTGTTTTTT. Encoded protein: CASIPVASGNTGELFF.

This clonotype was seen at least ten times. The CDR3 DNA sequence: TGTGCCAGCAGTATTACAGGGGGCGCGTTAGATACGCAGTATTTT. Translation gives CASSITGGALDTQYF. J is TRBJ2-3 and V is TRBV12-3 or TRBV12-4, with TRBD1 matching over 9 bases. The CDR3 totals 15 residues. V dropped 5 bases and J dropped 5; count of bases not matched to a gene: 8.

At least ten counts were recorded for this clonotype. The V call is TRBV20-1, the J call TRBJ2-3, with TRBD2 matching over 13 bases. The V gene end was trimmed by 6 bases and the J gene end by 8 bases; junction bases not matched to a gene: 17. The CDR3 runs to 17 residues. Germline V gene lookup returns CDR1 DFQATT and CDR2 SNEGSKA (reference sequence). DNA for the CDR3: TGCAGTGCCCCCGGACTAGCGGGAGTGCCCTCGGGGGGTACGCAGTATTTT. This codes for CSAPGLAGVPSGGTQYF.

This clonotype has a handful of counts. This chain links TRBV5-1 with TRBJ2-2; D is undetermined. The CDR3 contains 16 residues. From germline, CDR1 is SGHRS and CDR2 YFSETQ. Trimming left V 4 bases short and J 1 base short, with 14 bases between. The CDR3 region has the DNA TGCGCCAGCAGCCCCAACCTCCGACAGAACACCGGGGAGCTGTTTTTT. It specifies CASSPNLRQNTGELFF.

In this sample, this clonotype turned up a few times. The chain is built from TRBV20-1 and TRBJ2-7; unclear D gene. The ends were cut back, 7 bases at V and 5 bases at J, with 12 bases in the middle. The CDR3 has 11 amino acids. CDR1 and CDR2 (germline): DFQATT, SNEGSKA (reference sequence). CDR3 nucleotides: TGCAGTGTTCAGTCGGGTAACGAGCAGTACTTC. Translating gives CSVQSGNEQYF.

The rearrangement joins TRBV6-5 to TRBJ2-1, with D unclear. V was clipped by 2 bases and J by 0 bases, with 14 bases between them. Germline V gene sequence: CDR1 MNHEY, CDR2 SVGAGI. The CDR3 totals 17 residues. The CDR3 is CASSYTPVAFSYNEQFF. CDR3 nucleotides: TGTGCCAGCAGTTACACGCCGGTTGCGTTCTCCTACAATGAGCAGTTCTTC.

This clonotype was seen at least ten times. J is TRBJ2-7 and V is TRBV7-2; D is ambiguous. Germline V gene data show CDR1 as SGHTA and CDR2 as FQGNSA. Trimming shortened V by 1 base and J by 3 bases, and 7 bases separated the two germline ends. The CDR3 spans 13 residues. In DNA, the CDR3 is TGTGCCAGCAGCTTAGTCGGATTCTACGAGCAGTACTTC. Protein product: CASSLVGFYEQYF.

In this sample, this clonotype turned up a few times. The CDR3 DNA reads TGTGCCAGCAGCCAACTTCCCCGGACAGGGGGAGACTACGAGCAGTACTTC. Its translation: CASSQLPRTGGDYEQYF. The chain employs TRBV4-2 and TRBJ2-7; 10 bases map to TRBD1. The V gene's germline CDR1 is LGHNA and CDR2 YNFKEQ. This CDR3 has 17 amino acids. V shed 2 bases and J 3 bases; nucleotides not matched to a gene: 10.

The table lists this clonotype with many counts. The chain has TRBV20-1 and TRBJ1-2; 7 nucleotides line up with TRBD1. There are 13 residues in the CDR3. CDR1 and CDR2 (germline): DFQATT, SNEGSKA (reference sequence). Unmatched junction bases numbered 6, after V lost 7 bases and J lost 1 base. In nucleotides, the CDR3 is TGCAGTGTTCGGACAGGCAGTAACTATGGCTACACCTTC. It yields the protein CSVRTGSNYGYTF.

This clonotype occurred many times. The rearrangement joins TRBV4-2 to TRBJ2-1, with no clear D. Germline loops: CDR1 LGHNA, CDR2 YNFKEQ. V gave up 1 base and J gave up 0 bases, with 7 bases separating them. This CDR3 contains 15 residues. The CDR3 DNA follows: TGTGCCAGCAGCCAAGGACGGAGCTCCTACAATGAGCAGTTCTTC. Amino acid sequence: CASSQGRSSYNEQFF.

This clonotype has just a few counts. The chain has TRBV5-1 and TRBJ2-5; no clear D. The CDR3 length is 13 residues. Germline V gene lookup returns CDR1 SGHRS and CDR2 YFSETQ. V lost 4 bases, J lost 5 bases, and 12 bases lay in between. The CDR3 protein is CASSLDVAETQYF. The CDR3 DNA reads as TGCGCCAGCAGCCTTGATGTGGCGGAGACCCAGTACTTC.

This clonotype was observed many times. The chain has TRBV12-3 or TRBV12-4 and TRBJ1-4; 7 positions agree with TRBD1. V trimming: 5 bases; J trimming: 3 bases; junction bases outside the gene matches: 3. The CDR3 extends over 14 amino acids. The CDR3 here is CASSIRGPNEKLFF. The DNA of the CDR3 is TGTGCCAGCAGTATAAGGGGGCCTAATGAAAAACTGTTTTTT.

This chain links TRBV3-1 with TRBJ2-1; 8 bases line up with TRBD2. V lost 6 bases, J lost 5 bases, and 6 bases stayed unmatched. Germline V lookup: CDR1 LGHDT, CDR2 YNNKEL (reference sequence). The CDR3 is made up of 14 amino acids. In DNA form, the CDR3 reads TGTGCCAGCAGGCTCAGCGGGAGCGACAATGAGCAGTTCTTC. This encodes CASRLSGSDNEQFF.